This record covers a single TCR beta chain. This entry belongs to a study of blood T cell repertoires in COVID-19. Study context: Nucleic acid was either cDNA or gDNA, and it came from T cells, B-cell-depleted T cells, or PBMCs.

As processed by the authors: The assay estimated nucleated cells by amplifying reference gene primers. This table comes from immunoSEQ multiplex PCR, and its TCRdb copy is limited to in-frame clones, with some not included. Clonal size and the V and J genes are those of that table, whereas D and trimming came from the DNA. The sample holds over 65,000 clones, around 87% seen once. The sequencing input was peripheral blood. The receptor was derived from a human donor in a cohort sampled during active COVID-19.

DNA of the CDR3: TGTGCCACCAGCAGAGGGGACTCTAGGCCAGGGGAGCAGTTCTTC. This codes for CATSRGDSRPGEQFF. The chain couples TRBV15 to TRBJ2-1; TRBD2 is a possible D gene (6 bases). The CDR3 totals 15 residues. Germline CDR1 is LNHNV and CDR2 is YYDKDF (reference sequence). V was shortened by 1 base and J by 10 bases, with 17 bases between the two germline ends.